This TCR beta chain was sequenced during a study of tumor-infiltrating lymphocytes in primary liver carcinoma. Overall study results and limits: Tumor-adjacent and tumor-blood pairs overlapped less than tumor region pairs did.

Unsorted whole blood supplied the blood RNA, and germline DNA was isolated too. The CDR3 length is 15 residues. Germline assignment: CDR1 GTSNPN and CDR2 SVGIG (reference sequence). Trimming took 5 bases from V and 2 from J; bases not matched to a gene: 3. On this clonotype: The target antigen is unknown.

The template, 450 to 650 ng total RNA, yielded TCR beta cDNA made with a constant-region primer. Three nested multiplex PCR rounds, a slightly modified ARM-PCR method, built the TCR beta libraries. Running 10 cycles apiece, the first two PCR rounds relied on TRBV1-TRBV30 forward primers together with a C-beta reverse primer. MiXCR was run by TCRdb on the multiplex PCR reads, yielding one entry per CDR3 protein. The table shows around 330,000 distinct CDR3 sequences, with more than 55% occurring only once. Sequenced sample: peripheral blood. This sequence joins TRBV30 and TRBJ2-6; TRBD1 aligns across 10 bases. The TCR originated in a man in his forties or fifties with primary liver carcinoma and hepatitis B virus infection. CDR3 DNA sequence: TGTGCCTGGGACAGGGGGCCCACTGGGGCCAACGTCCTGACTTTC. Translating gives CAWDRGPTGANVLTF.